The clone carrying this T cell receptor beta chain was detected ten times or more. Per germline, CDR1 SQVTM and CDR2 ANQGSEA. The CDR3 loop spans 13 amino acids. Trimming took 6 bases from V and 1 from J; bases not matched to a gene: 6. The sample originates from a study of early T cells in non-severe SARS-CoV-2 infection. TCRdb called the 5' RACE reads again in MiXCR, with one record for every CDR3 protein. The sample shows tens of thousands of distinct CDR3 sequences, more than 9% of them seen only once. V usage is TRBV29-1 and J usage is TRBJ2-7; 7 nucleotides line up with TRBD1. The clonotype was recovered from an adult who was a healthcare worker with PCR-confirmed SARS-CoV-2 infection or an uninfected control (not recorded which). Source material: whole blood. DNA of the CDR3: TGCAGCGTCGGTGGACAGGTATCCTACGAGCAGTACTTC. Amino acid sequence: CSVGGQVSYEQYF.